The 2 T cell receptor beta chains below come from one sample, sequenced in a study of regulatory T cells in long-lasting Graves disease. HTBI primers from iRepertoire and Arm-PCR of CDR3 regions yielded the TCR beta libraries. One entry per CDR3 protein, called by TCRdb with MiXCR from the multiplex PCR reads. The sample records hundreds of thousands of distinct CDR3 sequences, more than 10% being singletons. Stated time point: newly diagnosed GD, antithyroid drugs for less than 3 months. Making the TCR library involved RNA that had been extracted from PBMCs. These sequences were also reported in another study, on T cells in Graves' hyperthyroidism and ophthalmopathy.

The source material was peripheral blood mononuclear cells (PBMCs), sampled at new diagnosis, from a patient treated with antithyroid drugs. All receptors derive from a woman aged 25 to 39 with Graves disease.

The chain employs TRBV4-2 and TRBJ2-2; possibly TRBD2 for D (5 bases). From germline, CDR1 is LGHNA and CDR2 YNFKEQ. V was cut by 1 base and J by 4 bases, with 16 bases left in between. CDR3 length: 17 amino acids. CDR3 bases: TGTGCCAGCAGCCAAGTAGCGAGGGCCCCGGGCACCGGGGAGCTGTTTTTT. Amino acids: CASSQVARAPGTGELFF.

The V and J genes are TRBV29-1 and TRBJ1-4; 7 bases are a match to TRBD1. Germline trimming cut 7 bases from V and 5 bases from J; bases unmatched to any gene: 4. CDR3 length: 12 amino acids. Germline V gene lookup returns CDR1 SQVTM and CDR2 ANQGSEA. Written as DNA, the CDR3 is TGCAGCGGTGGGACAGAAAATGAAAAACTGTTTTTT. Translation gives CSGGTENEKLFF.